What follows are 5 T cell receptor beta chains derived from one specimen sequenced in a study of T cell changes during pregnancy in multiple sclerosis. The method was immunoSEQ multiplex PCR; TCRdb's version includes in-frame clones alone and lacks a portion of them. This table holds 60,000 to 70,000 clones, 90% to 95% found once. This material consisted of peripheral blood, taken in the third trimester of pregnancy. The receptors originated from a female donor in good health, enrolled as a control in a pregnancy study.

The chain links TRBV6-6 to TRBJ1-3, with TRBD1 as a possible D gene (5 bases). CDR1 and CDR2 (germline): MNHNY, SVGAGI (reference sequence). The CDR3 covers 14 residues. Trimming took off 5 bases at V and 1 base at J, with 9 bases between the two ends. The CDR3 protein is CASSLGVSGNTIYF. The CDR3 region has the DNA TGTGCCAGCAGTCTAGGGGTATCTGGAAACACCATATATTTT.

This clone showed up just a few times. The chain joins TRBV9 to TRBJ1-6, with 9 bases that match TRBD1. After removal of 2 bases from V and 0 bases from J, the junction contained 3 bases not matched to a gene. This CDR3 is 17 amino acids long. In germline, CDR1 is SGDLS, CDR2 YYNGEE. The CDR3 sequence: CASSVGQGHSYNSPLHF. The CDR3 nucleotides read TGTGCCAGCAGCGTGGGACAGGGCCACTCCTATAATTCACCCCTCCACTTT.

Comment on this clone: One end of the junction varies from germline; a read error may be responsible. This rearrangement joins TRBV7-7 to TRBJ1-4, with D tentatively TRBD1 (5 bases). The V gene's germline CDR1 is SSHAT and CDR2 FNYEAQ (reference sequence). The CDR3 length is 14 residues. CDR3 DNA sequence: TGTGCTAGCAGCATGGGGCTTGGTAATGAAAAACTGTTTTTT. Protein sequence: CASSMGLGNEKLFF.

The V gene is TRBV4-1, the J gene TRBJ2-2; D unresolved. The CDR3 totals 14 residues. V was clipped by 1 base and J by 2 bases, with 5 bases between them. Germline CDR1 reads MGHRA; CDR2 reads YSYEKL. In DNA form, the CDR3 reads TGCGCCAGCAGCCAAGTAATAAACACCGGGGAGCTGTTTTTT. As protein: CASSQVINTGELFF.

V and J are TRBV6-1 and TRBJ2-1, with a tentative D call TRBD2 (5 bases). Germline values: CDR1 MNHNS, CDR2 SASEGT. Deletions cut 8 bases from V and 0 bases from J, with 11 bases between. The CDR3 sequence is 14 residues long. The DNA for the CDR3 is TGTGCCAGCGAACAGCGGAGCTCCTACAATGAGCAGTTCTTC. This codes for CASEQRSSYNEQFF.